This T cell receptor (beta chain) was recovered during a study of T-cell reconstitution after alpha-beta-depleted transplantation in children. The study's findings and limits: Reportedly, only several hundred clones from non-depleted graft cells drove alpha-beta T-cell counts at about two months. When one year had passed after transplant, most T-cell counts and diversity came from newly produced T cells.

Unique molecular identifiers were incorporated into the prepared TCRbeta library. TCRdb reanalysed the PCR reads using MiXCR and keeps one entry per CDR3 protein. The data hold fewer than 750,000 distinct CDR3 sequences, with 23% observed a single time. The CDR3 loop spans 16 amino acids. The germline V gene encodes CDR1 LNHNV and CDR2 YYDKDF (reference sequence). The ends were cut back, 0 bases at V and 2 bases at J, with 13 bases in the middle. In its sample, this clonotype was seen a few times. Antigen specificity is unknown. The rearrangement joins TRBV15 to TRBJ1-1, with D possibly being TRBD1 (5 bases). This TCR was recovered from a boy younger than two who had a stem cell transplant for acute myeloid leukemia, so the T cells may come from the graft donor. The material was PBMCs, mostly from graft donor cells, obtained 360 days after TCRalphabeta/CD19-depleted stem cell transplant. The CDR3: CATSRDRGRINTEAFF. The CDR3 DNA is TGTGCCACCAGCAGAGATCGGGGCAGGATAAACACTGAAGCTTTCTTT.